Listed here are 27 T cell receptor beta chains from one sample, sequenced in a study of blood T cells in healthy people across ages (dated by TCRdb to 2013 to 2016). Receptor amplification or capture employed 5' RACE. Sequencing took place on an Illumina HiSeq 2500. The second PCR ran for about 6 to 11 cycles and used a J-beta primer mix along with a sample-barcoded 5' primer. TCRdb handled the public reads itself, with Q25 trimming in fastp and clone calling in MiXCR, and kept productive beta chains. All rows with the same CDR3 protein become a single entry with the most common DNA and genes. The sample table records under 850,000 distinct CDR3 sequences; under 40% of these occur just once. The ten largest make up 10% to 15% of the sample. The sequencing sample was made of blood. The receptors shown here come from a man between 18 and 29 years old in good health.

This clonotype was counted many times. V and J are TRBV4-2 and TRBJ2-5; D might be TRBD2 (5 bases). V dropped 0 bases and J dropped 7 bases, with 21 bases sitting between them. Germline V lookup: CDR1 LGHNA, CDR2 YNFKEQ. This CDR3 region has 17 residues. CDR3 nucleotide sequence: TGTGCCAGCAGCCAAGAAAACGAGGGTGGCTTTGGTGGGACCCAGTACTTC. Its translation: CASSQENEGGFGGTQYF.

In the case of this clonotype: One end of the junction does not line up with germline, which may come from a read error. The chain couples TRBV6-5 to TRBJ2-1, with 8 bases aligning to TRBD1. This CDR3 contains 14 residues. From germline, CDR1 is MNHEY and CDR2 SVGAGI. The CDR3 sequence is CASSYADRGNGQFF. In nucleotides, the CDR3 is TGTGCCAGCAGTTACGCAGACAGGGGCAATGGGCAGTTCTTC.

This clonotype was detected a few times. V usage is TRBV12-3 or TRBV12-4 and J usage is TRBJ1-5, with TRBD1 as a possible D gene (5 bases). Trimming took 5 bases from V and 2 from J, leaving 16 bases between them. This CDR3 has 16 amino acids. CDR3 sequence reads: CASSPGHLDGNQPQHF. In DNA form, the CDR3 reads TGTGCCAGCAGTCCTGGACATCTCGACGGCAATCAGCCCCAGCATTTT.

In the case of this clonotype: Given a much more abundant clone one base away, this may be a read error. The chain carries TRBV7-9 and TRBJ1-5; no clear D gene. The CDR3 loop spans 14 amino acids. The germline CDR1 and CDR2 sequences are SEHNR and FQNEAQ (reference sequence). CDR3 amino acids: CASSVALGNQPQHF. The CDR3 nucleotides read TGTGCCAGCAGCGTAGCGCTGGGCAATCAGCCCCAGCATTTT.

The CDR3 is CASSPFGVNTEAFF. The CDR3 coding sequence is TGTGCCAGCAGCCCTTTCGGGGTGAACACTGAAGCTTTCTTT. The chain joins TRBV25-1 to TRBJ1-1, with unresolved D. Trimming shortened V by 6 bases and J by 0 bases, and 11 bases separated the two germline ends. CDR3 size: 14 residues. CDR1 is MGHDK and CDR2 is SYGVNS in the germline V gene.

In regard to this clonotype: This may be a read error, as it is one base from a much larger clone. V and J are TRBV6-6 and TRBJ1-2; no firm D call. The germline V gene encodes CDR1 MNHNY and CDR2 SVGAGI (reference sequence). The CDR3 consists of 13 residues. Trimming cost V 6 bases and J 8 bases, with 16 bases left between them. The CDR3 here is CASSDGPARGYTF. In DNA, the CDR3 is TGTGCCAGCAGCGATGGACCCGCACGGGGCTACACCTTC.

The chain joins TRBV20-1 to TRBJ2-1; 8 bases match TRBD2. With the DNA end fitting TRBJ2-7 better, the J assignment may be wrong. The germline V gene encodes CDR1 DFQATT and CDR2 SNEGSKA (reference sequence). CDR3 length: 15 residues. The CDR3 coding sequence is TGCAGTGCTAGAGATTGGCGGGGGGACTACAATGAGCAGTACTTC. The encoded protein is CSARDWRGDYNEQYF.

This clonotype was seen only a few times. The rearrangement joins TRBV5-1 to TRBJ2-1; unclear D gene. In germline, CDR1 is SGHRS, CDR2 YFSETQ. V was pared by 2 bases and J by 4 bases, with 10 bases between. The CDR3 totals 14 residues. The CDR3 sequence is CASSLSLKYNEQFF. For the CDR3, the DNA is TGCGCCAGCAGCTTATCACTGAAATACAATGAGCAGTTCTTC. Filled out from reference TRBV5-1 and TRBJ2-1, the complete variable domain reads KAGVTQTPRYLIKTRGQQVTLSCSPISGHRSVSWYQQTPGQGLQFLFEYFSETQRNKGNFPGRFSGRQFSNSRSEMNVSTLELGDSALYLCASSLSLKYNEQFFGPGTRLTVL.

The rearrangement joins TRBV4-3 to TRBJ1-5; 7 bases match TRBD1. Germline values: CDR1 LGHNA, CDR2 YSLEER. J was trimmed by 7 bases and V by 0 bases; bases with no gene match: 12. The CDR3 spans 17 residues. For the CDR3, the DNA is TGCGCCAGCAGCCAAGATTCTTACAGGGGTTTGGGACAGCCCCAGCATTTT. Protein sequence: CASSQDSYRGLGQPQHF.

In DNA form, the CDR3 reads TGCAGCAGTCCAGGGCACACAGATACGCAGTATTTT. Its translation: CSSPGHTDTQYF. The chain links TRBV29-1 to TRBJ2-3; TRBD1 might be the D (5 bases). V dropped 8 bases and J dropped 2 bases, with 11 bases sitting between them. CDR1 and CDR2 (germline): SQVTM, ANQGSEA. The CDR3 is 12 residues long.

The gene calls are TRBV7-9 and TRBJ1-4; D call uncertain. CDR1 and CDR2 (germline): SEHNR, FQNEAQ (reference sequence). Deletions cut 6 bases from V and 4 bases from J, with 15 bases between. This CDR3 region has 15 residues. The CDR3 loop is CASSPRQTFNEKLFF. The CDR3 nucleotides are TGTGCCAGCAGTCCGAGACAAACTTTTAATGAAAAACTGTTTTTT.

The chain is built from TRBV6-4 and TRBJ2-1, with 9 positions matching TRBD2. The length of the CDR3 is 16 residues. Per the germline V gene, CDR1 is MRHNA and CDR2 is SNTAGT. V was clipped by 3 bases and J by 12 bases; unmatched bases: 15. DNA for the CDR3: TGTGCCAGCAGTGAAAGCGGCGGGGGGGCCGTTTTTAGGCAGTTCTTC. Its translation: CASSESGGGAVFRQFF.

The chain is built from TRBV29-1 and TRBJ2-2; weak D call: TRBD2 (7 bases). There are 13 residues in the CDR3. Trimming stripped 5 bases from V and 5 bases from J, with 12 bases between. Germline V gene sequence: CDR1 SQVTM, CDR2 ANQGSEA. This chain's CDR3 is CSVQGGGTGELFF. The CDR3 bases are TGCAGCGTTCAAGGGGGAGGGACCGGGGAGCTGTTTTTT.

V and J are TRBV25-1 and TRBJ1-6; no definite D call. With 3 bases removed from V and 6 bases from J, the gap between germline ends came to 12 bases. Germline assignment: CDR1 MGHDK and CDR2 SYGVNS. The CDR3 length is 15 residues. The CDR3: CASSDALVRNSPLHF. In nucleotides, the CDR3 is TGTGCCAGCAGTGATGCCCTCGTCCGTAATTCACCCCTCCACTTT.

This clonotype has a count of ten or more. The chain employs TRBV20-1 and TRBJ2-5; 9 nucleotides agree with TRBD2. The CDR3 length is 15 residues. Germline lookup yields CDR1 DFQATT and CDR2 SNEGSKA (reference sequence). V lost 0 bases and J lost 11; bases outside the gene matches: 13. The CDR3 coding sequence is TGCAGTGCTAGAGATTGGGTAGCGGGAGTCCATGAGCAGTACTTC. Translating gives CSARDWVAGVHEQYF.

V and J are TRBV6-6 and TRBJ2-7; D ambiguous. Deletions cut 0 bases from V and 8 bases from J, with 11 bases between. CDR1 is MNHNY and CDR2 is SVGAGI in the germline V gene (reference sequence). CDR3 size: 13 residues. CDR3 sequence: CASSYSGIDKQYF. In DNA, the CDR3 is TGTGCCAGCAGTTACTCCGGTATAGACAAGCAGTACTTC.

This clonotype occurred many times. This chain links TRBV7-3 with TRBJ1-1, with D perhaps matching TRBD1 (5 bases). CDR3 length: 14 residues. The V end lost 5 bases, the J end lost 5 bases, and 15 bases lay between the germline ends. CDR1 and CDR2 (germline): SGHTA, FQGTGA. In DNA form, the CDR3 reads TGTGCCAGCAGCCGTCGGGACGGTGGGACTGAAGCTTTCTTT. Its translation is CASSRRDGGTEAFF. Using reference TRBV7-3 and TRBJ1-1 for the parts outside the CDR3, the full variable domain is GAGVSQTPSNKVTEKGKYVELRCDPISGHTALYWYRQSLGQGPEFLIYFQGTGAADDSGLPNDRFFAVRPEGSVSTLKIQRTERGDSAVYLCASSRRDGGTEAFFGQGTRLTVV.

This clonotype has a handful of counts. The chain couples TRBV7-2 to TRBJ2-1; 8 bases map to TRBD1. The CDR3 has 16 amino acids. J was trimmed by 6 bases and V by 4 bases; bases with no gene match: 11. Germline CDR1 reads SGHTA; CDR2 reads FQGNSA. In DNA form, the CDR3 reads TGTGCCAGCAGCTCCCACCTGAAGACAGGGGCCAATGAGCAGTTCTTC. This gives the protein CASSSHLKTGANEQFF. Drawing the rest from reference TRBV7-2 and TRBJ2-1, the complete variable domain is GAGVSQSPSNKVTEKGKDVELRCDPISGHTALYWYRQSLGQGLEFLIYFQGNSAPDKSGLPSDRFSAERTGGSVSTLTIQRTQQEDSAVYLCASSSHLKTGANEQFFGPGTRLTVL.

This clonotype was seen more than once but under ten times. V is TRBV20-1 and J is TRBJ2-7; TRBD2 might be the D (6 bases). Trimming took off 5 bases at V and 5 bases at J, with 16 bases between the two ends. Per germline, CDR1 DFQATT and CDR2 SNEGSKA (reference sequence). The CDR3 loop spans 13 amino acids. The CDR3 DNA is TGCAGTGCTGGCCCCCCGGGAGTCAACGAGCAGTACTTC. Translation gives CSAGPPGVNEQYF.

This clonotype was found a few times. The chain couples TRBV6-5 to TRBJ2-3; D uncertain. The germline V gene encodes CDR1 MNHEY and CDR2 SVGAGI. Trimming removed 5 bases at V and 2 bases at J, with 14 bases between. The CDR3 has 15 residues. Here the CDR3 DNA reads TGTGCCAGCAGTCCCTCTGTCGCCCACACAGATACGCAGTATTTT. Residues: CASSPSVAHTDTQYF.

In the case of this clonotype: This clone may be a read error of a much larger clone one base away. The V gene is TRBV27, the J gene TRBJ1-2; 7 positions agree with TRBD1. Germline V lookup: CDR1 MNHEY, CDR2 SMNVEV (reference sequence). CDR3 length equals 14 residues. V dropped 5 bases and J dropped 3; count of bases not matched to a gene: 6. The CDR3 sequence is CASSPNRGDYGYTF. CDR3 bases: TGTGCCAGCAGTCCCAACAGGGGCGACTATGGCTACACCTTC.

This clonotype turned up a few times. The chain carries TRBV14 and TRBJ2-7; D unclear. The V end was cut by 1 base, the J end by 1 base, with 11 bases between. The germline CDR1 and CDR2 sequences are SGHDN and FVKESK. The CDR3 contains 15 residues. The CDR3 bases are TGTGCCAGCAGCCAAGTGTTGGGCTCATCCTACGAGCAGTACTTC. This sequence encodes CASSQVLGSSYEQYF.

The V gene is TRBV7-2, the J gene TRBJ2-3; maybe TRBD1 (6 bases). The V and J ends lost 5 bases and 4 bases respectively, with 13 bases between them. This CDR3 is 14 amino acids long. Germline CDR1 is SGHTA and CDR2 is FQGNSA. DNA for the CDR3: TGTGCCAGCAGCCCTGGGACATTCCCAGATACGCAGTATTTT. Its translation is CASSPGTFPDTQYF.

This clonotype was counted once. A much larger clone lies one base from this, so it may be a read error. The chain combines TRBV5-5 with TRBJ1-2, with D uncertain. This CDR3 is 14 amino acids long. Trimming cost V 4 bases and J 3 bases, with 13 bases left between them. Germline CDR1 is SGHKS and CDR2 is YYEKEE (reference sequence). For the CDR3, the DNA is TGTGCCAGCAGCGTGGCCGCCAACCACTATGGCTACACCTTC. This gives the protein CASSVAANHYGYTF.

The rearrangement joins TRBV19 to TRBJ1-1; D is possibly TRBD1 (5 bases). This CDR3 spans 16 amino acids. Germline V gene data show CDR1 as LNHDA and CDR2 as SQIVND (reference sequence). The germline V and J ends were trimmed by 0 bases and 5 bases, with 16 bases remaining between them. The CDR3 sequence is CASSIDPRTGGTEAFF. CDR3 nucleotide sequence: TGTGCCAGTAGTATAGACCCCCGGACTGGGGGGACTGAAGCTTTCTTT. Full variable domain (missing parts from reference TRBV19 and TRBJ1-1): DGGITQSPKYLFRKEGQNVTLSCEQNLNHDAMYWYRQDPGQGLRLIYYSQIVNDFQKGDIAEGYSVSREKKESFPLTVTSAQKNPTAFYLCASSIDPRTGGTEAFFGQGTRLTVV.

With regard to this clonotype: Given a much more abundant clone one base away, this may be a read error. V and J are TRBV7-9 and TRBJ2-7; 7 bases are a match to TRBD1. J lost 7 bases, V lost 4 bases, and 13 bases had no gene match. This CDR3 spans 15 amino acids. The V gene's germline CDR1 is SEHNR and CDR2 FQNEAQ (reference sequence). CDR3 DNA sequence: TGTGCCAGCAGCTCAAAGGACAGGAGTGACTATGAGCAGTACTTC. It codes for CASSSKDRSDYEQYF.

This sequence joins TRBV7-2 and TRBJ2-7, with D uncertain. Germline assignment: CDR1 SGHTA and CDR2 FQGNSA. The CDR3 is made up of 14 amino acids. Trimming stripped 5 bases from V and 1 base from J, with 12 bases between. The CDR3 region has the DNA TGTGCCAGCAGCGGGTGGGTTGAGTCCTACGAGCAGTACTTC. Amino acid sequence: CASSGWVESYEQYF.